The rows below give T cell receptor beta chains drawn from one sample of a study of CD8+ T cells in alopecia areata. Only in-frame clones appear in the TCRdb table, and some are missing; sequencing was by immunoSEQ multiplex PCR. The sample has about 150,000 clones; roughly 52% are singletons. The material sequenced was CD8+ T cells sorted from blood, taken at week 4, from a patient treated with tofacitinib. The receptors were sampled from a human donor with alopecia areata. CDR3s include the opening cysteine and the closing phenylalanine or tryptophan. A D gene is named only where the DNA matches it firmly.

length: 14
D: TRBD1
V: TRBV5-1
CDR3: CASSHRTGRETQYF

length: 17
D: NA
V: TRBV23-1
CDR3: CASSQYGFAVSNQPQHF

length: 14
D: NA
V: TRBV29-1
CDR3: CSVEFQTENYGYTF

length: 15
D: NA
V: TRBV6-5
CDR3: CASSYVRDGQETQYF

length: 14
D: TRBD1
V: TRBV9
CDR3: CASSAQGAAYGYTF

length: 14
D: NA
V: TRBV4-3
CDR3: CASSLATGAYEQYF

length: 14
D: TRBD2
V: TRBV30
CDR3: CAWSLLAGDYEQFF

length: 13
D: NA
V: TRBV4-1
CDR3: CASSPRVAYEQYF

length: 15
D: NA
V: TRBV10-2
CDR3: CASSESTLGRETQYF

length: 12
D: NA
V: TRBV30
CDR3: CAWSNGNTEAFF

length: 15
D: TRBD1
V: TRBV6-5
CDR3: CASNFPGQGKHEQFF

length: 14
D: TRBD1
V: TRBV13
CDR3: CASSLTRGSYGYTF

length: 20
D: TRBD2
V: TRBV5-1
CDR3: CASPGGQPGTSGSGANVLTF

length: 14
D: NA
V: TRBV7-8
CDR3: CASSLLAGWREQYF

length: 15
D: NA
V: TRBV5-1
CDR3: CASSLETGMNTEAFF

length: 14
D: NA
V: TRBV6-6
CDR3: CASSYGVVEDEQYF

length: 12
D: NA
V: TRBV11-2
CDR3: CASSLAFHEQFF

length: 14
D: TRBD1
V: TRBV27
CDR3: CASSSDRGRYEQYF

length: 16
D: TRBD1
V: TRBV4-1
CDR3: CASSQMGRGIRDEQFF

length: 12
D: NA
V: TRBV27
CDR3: CASSSTADTQYF